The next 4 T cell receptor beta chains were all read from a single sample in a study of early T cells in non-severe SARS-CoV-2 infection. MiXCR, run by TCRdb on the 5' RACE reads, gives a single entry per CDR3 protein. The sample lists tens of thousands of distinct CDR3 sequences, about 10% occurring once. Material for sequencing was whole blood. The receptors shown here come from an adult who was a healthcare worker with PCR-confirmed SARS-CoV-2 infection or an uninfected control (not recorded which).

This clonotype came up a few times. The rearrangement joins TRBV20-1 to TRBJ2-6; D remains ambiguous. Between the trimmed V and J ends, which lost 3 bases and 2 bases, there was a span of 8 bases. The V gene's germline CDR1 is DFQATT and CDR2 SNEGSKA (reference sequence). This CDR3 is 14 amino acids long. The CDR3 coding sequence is TGCAGTGCTAGGTGGAAGCCTGGGGCCAACGTCCTGACTTTC. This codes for CSARWKPGANVLTF.

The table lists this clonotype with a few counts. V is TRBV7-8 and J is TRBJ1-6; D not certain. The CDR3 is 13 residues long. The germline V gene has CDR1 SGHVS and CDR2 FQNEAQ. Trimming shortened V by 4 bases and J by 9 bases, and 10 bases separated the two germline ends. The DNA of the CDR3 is TGTGCCAGCAGCTCTGGACTGCGTTCACCCCTCCACTTT. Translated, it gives CASSSGLRSPLHF.

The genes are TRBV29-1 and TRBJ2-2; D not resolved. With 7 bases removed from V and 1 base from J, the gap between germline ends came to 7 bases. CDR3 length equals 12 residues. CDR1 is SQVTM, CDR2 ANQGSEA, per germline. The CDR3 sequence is CSAAGNTGELFF. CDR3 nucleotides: TGCAGCGCGGCAGGGAACACCGGGGAGCTGTTTTTT.

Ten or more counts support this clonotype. For the CDR3, the DNA is TGTGCCAGCAGGCCTAGGGACATCGAAGGTGGAAACACCATATATTTT. Its protein product is CASRPRDIEGGNTIYF. The chain combines TRBV12-3 or TRBV12-4 with TRBJ1-3; tentatively, D is TRBD1 (6 bases). This CDR3 comprises 16 residues. The V end was cut by 6 bases, the J end by 3 bases, with 18 bases between.